This is a list of T cell receptor beta chains from one sample in a study of blood T cell repertoires in COVID-19. Clones were read by immunoSEQ multiplex PCR, and TCRdb kept only the in-frame ones, dropping some. Of a few hundred thousand clones detected, around nine tenths appear once; the ten largest clones hold 1.2%. The sequenced sample was PBMCs or T cells enriched from blood (not recorded which). Receptors originate from a woman between 18 and 29 years old who had recovered from COVID-19. CDR3s include the opening cysteine and the closing phenylalanine or tryptophan. The D gene is left open where the match is weak. A row's size may be missing; if present it is once, few, many or a size class.

D,V,size,J,CDR3,DNA
-,TRBV19,-,TRBJ1-3,CASSKRQDSGNTIYF,TGTGCCAGTAGTAAGCGACAGGACTCTGGAAACACCATATATTTT
TRBD1,TRBV10-3,-,TRBJ1-5,CATQGQGANVQPQHF,TGTGCCACCCAAGGACAGGGGGCGAACGTTCAGCCCCAGCATTTT
-,TRBV21-1,-,TRBJ2-7,CATSRTDESYEQYF,TGTGCCACCAGCCGAACAGATGAATCCTACGAGCAGTACTTC
-,TRBV29-1,-,TRBJ2-5,CSVDTGSFPQETQYF,TGCAGCGTTGATACGGGGTCCTTCCCTCAAGAGACCCAGTACTTC
TRBD1,TRBV12-3/TRBV12-4,-,TRBJ1-2,CASRGQGAGGTF,TGTGCCAGCAGAGGACAGGGGGCGGGGGGCACCTTC
-,TRBV5-6,-,TRBJ2-7,CASSSVGYEQYF,TGTGCCAGCAGCTCCGTCGGCTACGAGCAGTACTTC
TRBD1,TRBV30,-,TRBJ1-4,CAWNQGAKEKLFF,TGTGCCTGGAATCAGGGGGCGAAAGAAAAACTGTTTTTT
-,TRBV5-6,-,TRBJ2-1,CASSLVVTYYNEQFF,TGTGCCAGCAGCTTGGTAGTCACCTACTACAATGAGCAGTTCTTC
-,TRBV5-1,-,TRBJ2-2,CASSLDGGELFF,TGCGCCAGCAGCTTGGACGGCGGGGAGCTGTTTTTT
TRBD2,TRBV19,-,TRBJ2-2,CASSTSASGVGTGELFF,TGTGCCAGTAGTACGTCTGCTAGCGGGGTTGGAACCGGGGAGCTGTTTTTT
-,TRBV18,-,TRBJ1-5,CASSRGEMHRAQPQHF,TGTGCCAGCTCACGGGGGGAGATGCATCGGGCTCAGCCCCAGCATTTT
TRBD2,TRBV20-1,-,TRBJ2-3,CSASISSGDTDTQYF,TGCAGTGCTAGTATCTCTAGCGGGGATACAGATACGCAGTATTTT
-,TRBV9,-,TRBJ1-2,CASSVVSGGGYTF,TGTGCCAGCAGCGTAGTATCGGGAGGGGGCTACACCTTC
-,TRBV6-2/TRBV6-3,-,TRBJ2-2,CASSLLPNTGELFF,TGTGCCAGCAGTCTCCTCCCGAACACCGGGGAGCTGTTTTTT
TRBD1,TRBV6-5,-,TRBJ1-5,CASWTGTNQPQHF,TGTGCCAGCTGGACAGGAACGAATCAGCCCCAGCATTTT
TRBD2,TRBV4-2,-,TRBJ2-7,CASSQEMRGGVYEQYF,TGTGCCAGCAGCCAAGAAATGCGGGGGGGTGTGTACGAGCAGTACTTC
-,TRBV5-1,-,TRBJ1-1,CASSLAETPTEAFF,TGCGCCAGCAGCTTGGCCGAGACACCCACTGAAGCTTTCTTT
TRBD1,TRBV30,-,TRBJ1-1,CAWSVQGDTEAFF,TGTGCCTGGAGTGTACAGGGGGACACTGAAGCTTTCTTT
-,TRBV5-1,-,TRBJ2-1,CASSLLNEQFF,TGCGCCAGCAGCTTGCTGAATGAGCAGTTCTTC
-,TRBV13,-,TRBJ2-3,CASSSDSLKMTDTQYF,TGTGCCAGCAGCTCGGACTCCTTGAAGATGACAGATACGCAGTATTTT
TRBD1,TRBV6-5,-,TRBJ2-3,CASSYPTGDSTDTQYF,TGTGCCAGCAGTTACCCGACAGGGGACAGCACAGATACGCAGTATTTT
-,TRBV27,-,TRBJ2-3,CASSLPSGTDTQYF,TGTGCCAGCAGTTTACCTAGCGGCACAGATACGCAGTATTTT
TRBD2,TRBV29-1,-,TRBJ2-1,CSVTTSGGNNEQFF,TGCAGCGTCACGACTAGCGGGGGGAACAATGAGCAGTTCTTC
TRBD1,TRBV5-1,-,TRBJ2-5,CASSLYTGVEETQYF,TGCGCCAGCAGCTTGTATACAGGGGTGGAGGAGACCCAGTACTTC
-,TRBV11-2,-,TRBJ2-6,CASSLSDSTLSGANVLTF,TGTGCCAGCAGCCTCTCGGACAGCACTCTCTCTGGGGCCAACGTCCTGACTTTC
-,TRBV6-1,-,TRBJ1-2,CASSELQGGGYTF,TGTGCCAGCAGTGAATTACAGGGTGGTGGCTACACCTTC
TRBD1,TRBV10-3,-,TRBJ1-1,CAISGSTGGRMEAFF,TGTGCCATCAGTGGATCGACAGGGGGAAGGATGGAGGCTTTCTTT
-,TRBV30,-,TRBJ2-7,CAWSVGGSGHEQYF,TGTGCCTGGAGTGTAGGGGGATCGGGCCACGAGCAGTACTTC
-,TRBV30,-,TRBJ2-4,CAWDPNRETKNIQYF,TGTGCCTGGGATCCCAACAGGGAAACCAAAAACATTCAGTACTTC
TRBD1,TRBV6-5,once,TRBJ1-1,CASSSGTAVEAFF,TGTGCCAGCAGTTCCGGGACAGCCGTTGAAGCTTTCTTT
-,TRBV7-3,-,TRBJ1-2,CASSLTPGEYGYTF,TGTGCCAGCAGCTTAACGCCAGGGGAGTATGGCTACACCTTC
-,TRBV4-1,-,TRBJ1-4,CASSPWTARAATTNEKLFF,TGCGCCAGCAGCCCCTGGACAGCTCGGGCCGCAACAACTAATGAAAAACTGTTTTTT
-,TRBV5-1,-,TRBJ2-3,CASSLGGRGTDTQYF,TGCGCCAGCAGCTTGGGGGGCCGTGGGACAGATACGCAGTATTTT
-,TRBV2,-,TRBJ1-5,CASSEQGLLGNQPQHF,TGTGCCAGCAGTGAACAGGGTTTGCTTGGCAATCAGCCCCAGCATTTT
-,TRBV19,-,TRBJ1-6,CASSPRDSDSPLHF,TGTGCCAGTAGTCCCCGAGACAGCGACTCACCCCTCCACTTT
TRBD1,TRBV5-1,-,TRBJ1-6,CASSYGTDPYNSPLHF,TGCGCCAGCAGCTACGGGACAGACCCATATAATTCACCCCTCCACTTT